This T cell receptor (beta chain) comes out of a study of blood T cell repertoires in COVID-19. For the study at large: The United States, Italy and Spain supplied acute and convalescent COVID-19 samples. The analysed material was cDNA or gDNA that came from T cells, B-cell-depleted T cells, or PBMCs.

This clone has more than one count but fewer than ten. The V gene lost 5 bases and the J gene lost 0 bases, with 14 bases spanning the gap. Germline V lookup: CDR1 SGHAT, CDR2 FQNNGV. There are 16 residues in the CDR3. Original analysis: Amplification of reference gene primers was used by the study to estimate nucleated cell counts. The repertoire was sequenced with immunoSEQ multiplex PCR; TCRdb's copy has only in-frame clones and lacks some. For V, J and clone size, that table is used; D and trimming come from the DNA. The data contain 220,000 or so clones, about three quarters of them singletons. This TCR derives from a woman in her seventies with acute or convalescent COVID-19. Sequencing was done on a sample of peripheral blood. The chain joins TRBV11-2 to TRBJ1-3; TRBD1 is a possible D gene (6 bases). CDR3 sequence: CASSKIQGSSGNTIYF. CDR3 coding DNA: TGTGCCAGCAGCAAGATACAGGGTAGCTCTGGAAACACCATATATTTT. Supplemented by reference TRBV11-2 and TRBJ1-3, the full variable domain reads EAGVAQSPRYKIIEKRQSVAFWCNPISGHATLYWYQQILGQGPKLLIQFQNNGVVDDSQLPKDRFSAERLKGVDSTLKIQPAKLEDSAVYLCASSKIQGSSGNTIYFGEGSWLTVV.